The T cell receptor (beta chain) under discussion was sequenced for a study of blood T cell repertoires in COVID-19. Study summary: Acute-phase and convalescent COVID-19 samples originated in the United States, Italy and Spain. The analysed material was cDNA or gDNA that came from T cells, B-cell-depleted T cells, or PBMCs.

The CDR3 is made up of 16 amino acids. Under the authors' procedure: Amplified reference gene primers provided the basis for estimating nucleated cell counts. Repertoires were generated with immunoSEQ multiplex PCR, while TCRdb's copy carries only in-frame clones and drops some. V, J and clone size are those of that table, while D and trimming were read from the DNA. The table lists fewer than 150,000 clones, roughly 80% of them singletons. The V call is TRBV21-1, the J call TRBJ2-1; TRBD2, as called in the table, went unchecked against the DNA. TRBV21-1 is a documented pseudogene. The sequence was obtained from a man in his sixties or seventies with acute or convalescent COVID-19. Sequencing was done on a sample of peripheral blood. CDR3 in DNA: TGTGCCAGCCCTCCTGCGGGGCCTATTTTGTTGAATGAGCAGTTCTTC. It translates to CASPPAGPILLNEQFF.